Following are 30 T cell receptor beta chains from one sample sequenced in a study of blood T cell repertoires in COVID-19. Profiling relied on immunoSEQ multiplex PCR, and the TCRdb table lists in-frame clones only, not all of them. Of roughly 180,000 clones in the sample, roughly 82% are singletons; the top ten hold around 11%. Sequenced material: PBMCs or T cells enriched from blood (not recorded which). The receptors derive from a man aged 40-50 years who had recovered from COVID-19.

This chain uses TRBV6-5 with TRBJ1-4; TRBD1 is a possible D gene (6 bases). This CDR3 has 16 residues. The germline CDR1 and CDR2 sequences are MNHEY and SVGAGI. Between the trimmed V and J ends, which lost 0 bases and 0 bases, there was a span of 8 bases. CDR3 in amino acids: CASSYSTGTTNEKLFF. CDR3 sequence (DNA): TGTGCCAGCAGTTACTCAACAGGGACAACTAATGAAAAACTGTTTTTT.

The CDR3 nucleotides are TGTGCCAGCAGCTTATATCGGTTCTCCGGGGAGCTGTTTTTT. Translating it yields CASSLYRFSGELFF. The chain couples TRBV11-2 to TRBJ2-2; D unclear. Trimming pared 2 bases from V and 6 bases from J, leaving 10 bases between. This CDR3 comprises 14 residues. From germline, CDR1 is SGHAT and CDR2 FQNNGV.

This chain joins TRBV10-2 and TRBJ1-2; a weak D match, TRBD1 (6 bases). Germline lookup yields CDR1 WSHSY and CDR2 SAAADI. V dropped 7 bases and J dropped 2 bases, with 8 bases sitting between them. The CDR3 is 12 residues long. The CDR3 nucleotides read TGCGCCAGCAAGGACAGCAACTATGGCTACACCTTC. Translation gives CASKDSNYGYTF.

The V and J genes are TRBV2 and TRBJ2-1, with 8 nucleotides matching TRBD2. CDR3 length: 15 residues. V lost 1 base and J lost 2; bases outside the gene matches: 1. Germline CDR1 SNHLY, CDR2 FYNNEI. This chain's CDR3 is CASSEGLAPYNEQFF. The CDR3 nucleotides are TGTGCCAGCAGTGAAGGACTAGCGCCCTACAATGAGCAGTTCTTC.

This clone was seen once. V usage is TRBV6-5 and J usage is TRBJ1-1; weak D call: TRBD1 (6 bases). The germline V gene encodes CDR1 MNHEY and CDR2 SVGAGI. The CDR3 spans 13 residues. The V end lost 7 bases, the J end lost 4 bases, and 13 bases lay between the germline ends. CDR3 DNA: TGTGCCAGCACCCATCGAGGGGGCACTGAAGCTTTCTTT. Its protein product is CASTHRGGTEAFF.

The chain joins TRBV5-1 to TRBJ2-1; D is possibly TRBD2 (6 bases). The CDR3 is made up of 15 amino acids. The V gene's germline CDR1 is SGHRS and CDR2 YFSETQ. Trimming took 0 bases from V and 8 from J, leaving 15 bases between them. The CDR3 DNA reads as TGCGCCAGCAGCTTGGGGTATGGGGGGAACTATGAGCAGTTCTTC. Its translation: CASSLGYGGNYEQFF.

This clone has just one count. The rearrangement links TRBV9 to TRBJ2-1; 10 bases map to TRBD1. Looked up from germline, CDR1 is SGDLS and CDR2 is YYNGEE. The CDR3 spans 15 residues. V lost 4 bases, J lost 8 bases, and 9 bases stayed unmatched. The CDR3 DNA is TGTGCCAGCAGCTCCCAGACAGGGGGCCAACATGAGCAGTTCTTC. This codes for CASSSQTGGQHEQFF.

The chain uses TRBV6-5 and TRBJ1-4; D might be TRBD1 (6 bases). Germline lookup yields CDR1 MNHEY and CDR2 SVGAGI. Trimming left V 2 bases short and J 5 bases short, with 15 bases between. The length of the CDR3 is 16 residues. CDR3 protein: CASSYPRRGGNEKLFF. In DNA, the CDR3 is TGTGCCAGCAGTTACCCCCGACGAGGGGGAAATGAAAAACTGTTTTTT.

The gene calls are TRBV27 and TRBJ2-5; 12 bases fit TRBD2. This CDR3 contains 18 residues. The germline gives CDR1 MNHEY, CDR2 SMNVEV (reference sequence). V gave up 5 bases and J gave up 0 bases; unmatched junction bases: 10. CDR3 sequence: CASSPRGLAGGYQETQYF. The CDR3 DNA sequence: TGTGCCAGCAGTCCCCGCGGTCTAGCGGGAGGGTACCAAGAGACCCAGTACTTC.

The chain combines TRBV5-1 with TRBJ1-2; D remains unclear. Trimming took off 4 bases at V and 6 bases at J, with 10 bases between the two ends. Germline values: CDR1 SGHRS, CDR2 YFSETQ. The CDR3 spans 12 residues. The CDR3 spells CASSPRGNGYTF. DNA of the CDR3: TGCGCCAGCAGCCCACGAGGGAATGGCTACACCTTC.

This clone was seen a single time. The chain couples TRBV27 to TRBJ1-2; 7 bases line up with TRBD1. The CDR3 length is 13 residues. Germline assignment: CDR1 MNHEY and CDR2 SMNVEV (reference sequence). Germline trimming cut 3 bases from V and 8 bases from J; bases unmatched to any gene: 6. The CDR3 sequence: CASSFGRGEGYTF. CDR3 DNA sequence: TGTGCCAGCAGTTTTGGCAGGGGGGAAGGCTACACCTTC.

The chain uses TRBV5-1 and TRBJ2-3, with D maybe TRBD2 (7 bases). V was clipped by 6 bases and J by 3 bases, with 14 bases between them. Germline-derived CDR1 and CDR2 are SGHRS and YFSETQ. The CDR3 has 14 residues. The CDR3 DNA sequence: TGCGCCAGCACCGAGCGGGACAAGACAGATACGCAGTATTTT. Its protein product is CASTERDKTDTQYF.

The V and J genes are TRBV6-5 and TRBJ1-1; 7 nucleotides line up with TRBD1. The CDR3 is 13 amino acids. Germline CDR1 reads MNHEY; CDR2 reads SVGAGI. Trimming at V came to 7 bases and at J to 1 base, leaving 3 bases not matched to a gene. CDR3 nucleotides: TGTGCCAGCACCTACAGGGGGAACACTGAAGCTTTCTTT. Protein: CASTYRGNTEAFF.

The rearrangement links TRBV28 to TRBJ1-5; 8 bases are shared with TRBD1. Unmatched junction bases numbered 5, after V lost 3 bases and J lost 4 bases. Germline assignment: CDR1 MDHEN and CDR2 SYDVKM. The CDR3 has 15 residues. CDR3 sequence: CASSFPQGANQPQHF. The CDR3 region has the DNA TGTGCCAGCAGTTTCCCTCAGGGGGCTAATCAGCCCCAGCATTTT.

CDR3 sequence (DNA): TGTGCCAGCAGTAAGGGGACAGGGTCGTATGGCTACACCTTC. It specifies CASSKGTGSYGYTF. The chain recombines TRBV28 with TRBJ1-2; TRBD1 aligns across 9 bases. Trimming took 5 bases from V and 5 from J; bases not matched to a gene: 6. This CDR3 is 14 amino acids long. CDR1 is MDHEN, CDR2 SYDVKM, per germline.

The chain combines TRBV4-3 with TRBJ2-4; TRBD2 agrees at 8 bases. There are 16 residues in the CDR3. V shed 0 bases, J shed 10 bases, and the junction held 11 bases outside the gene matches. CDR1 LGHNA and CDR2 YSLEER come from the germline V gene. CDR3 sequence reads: CASSQDLAGRARIQYF. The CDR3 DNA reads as TGCGCCAGCAGCCAAGACCTAGCGGGCCGGGCCCGGATTCAGTACTTC.

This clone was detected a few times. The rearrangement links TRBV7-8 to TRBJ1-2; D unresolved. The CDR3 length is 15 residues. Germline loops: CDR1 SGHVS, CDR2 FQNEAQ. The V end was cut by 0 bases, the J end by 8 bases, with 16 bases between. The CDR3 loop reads CASSLAAWRAGGYTF. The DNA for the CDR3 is TGTGCCAGCAGCTTAGCGGCTTGGAGGGCGGGCGGCTACACCTTC.

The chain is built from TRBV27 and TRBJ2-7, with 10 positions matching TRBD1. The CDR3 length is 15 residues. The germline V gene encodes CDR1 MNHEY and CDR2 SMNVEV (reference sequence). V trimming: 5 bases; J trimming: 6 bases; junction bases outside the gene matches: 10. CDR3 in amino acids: CASSIKGTGAAEQYV. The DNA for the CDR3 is TGTGCCAGCAGTATAAAAGGGACAGGGGCCGCCGAGCAGTACGTC.

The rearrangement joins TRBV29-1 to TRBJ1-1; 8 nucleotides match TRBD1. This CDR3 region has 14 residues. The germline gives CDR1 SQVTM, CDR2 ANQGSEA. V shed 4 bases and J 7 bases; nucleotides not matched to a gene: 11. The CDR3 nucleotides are TGCAGCGTTGTCGGTGTCAGGGGGCTTGGTGAAGCTTTCTTT. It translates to CSVVGVRGLGEAFF. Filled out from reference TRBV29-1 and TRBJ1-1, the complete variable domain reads SAVISQKPSRDICQRGTSLTIQCQVDSQVTMMFWYRQQPGQSLTLIATANQGSEATYESGFVIDKFPISRPNLTFSTLTVSNMSPEDSSIYLCSVVGVRGLGEAFFGQGTRLTVV.

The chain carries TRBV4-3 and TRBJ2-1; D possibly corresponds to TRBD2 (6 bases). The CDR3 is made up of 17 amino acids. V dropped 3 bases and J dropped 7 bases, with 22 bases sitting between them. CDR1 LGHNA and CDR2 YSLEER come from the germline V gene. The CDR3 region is CASSQGGSRLAPNEQFF. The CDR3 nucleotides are TGCGCCAGCAGCCAGGGAGGATCGCGCTTAGCACCGAATGAGCAGTTCTTC.

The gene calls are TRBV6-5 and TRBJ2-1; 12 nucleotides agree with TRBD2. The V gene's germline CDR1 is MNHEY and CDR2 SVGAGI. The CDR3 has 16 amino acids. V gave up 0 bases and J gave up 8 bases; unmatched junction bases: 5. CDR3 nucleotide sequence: TGTGCCAGCAGTTACTCCCTAGCGGGAGGGCTCCATGAGCAGTTCTTC. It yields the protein CASSYSLAGGLHEQFF.

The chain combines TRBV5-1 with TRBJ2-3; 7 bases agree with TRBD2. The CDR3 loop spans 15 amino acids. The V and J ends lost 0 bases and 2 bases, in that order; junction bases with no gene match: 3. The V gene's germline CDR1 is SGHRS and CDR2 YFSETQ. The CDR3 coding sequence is TGCGCCAGCAGCTTGGCCGGGGGGTACACAGATACGCAGTATTTT. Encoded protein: CASSLAGGYTDTQYF.

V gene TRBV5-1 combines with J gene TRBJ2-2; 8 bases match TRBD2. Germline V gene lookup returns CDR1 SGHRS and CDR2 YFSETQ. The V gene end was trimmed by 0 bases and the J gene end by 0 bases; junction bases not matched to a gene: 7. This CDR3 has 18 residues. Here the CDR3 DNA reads TGCGCCAGCAGCTTGGTCTCGGGAGGGTCGACGAACACCGGGGAGCTGTTTTTT. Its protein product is CASSLVSGGSTNTGELFF.

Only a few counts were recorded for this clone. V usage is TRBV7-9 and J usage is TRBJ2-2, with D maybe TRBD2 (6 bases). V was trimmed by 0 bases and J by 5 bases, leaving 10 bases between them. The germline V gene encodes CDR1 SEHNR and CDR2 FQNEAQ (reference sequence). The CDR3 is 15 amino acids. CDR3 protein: CASSLARGLTGELFF. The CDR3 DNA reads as TGTGCCAGCAGCTTAGCGAGGGGACTGACCGGGGAGCTGTTTTTT.

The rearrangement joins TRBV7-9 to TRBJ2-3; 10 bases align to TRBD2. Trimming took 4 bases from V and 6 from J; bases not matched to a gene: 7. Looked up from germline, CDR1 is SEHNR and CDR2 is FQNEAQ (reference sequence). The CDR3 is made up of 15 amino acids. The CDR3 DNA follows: TGTGCCAGCAGCTCATCTAGCGGGAGTTCCGATACGCAGTATTTT. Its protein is CASSSSSGSSDTQYF.

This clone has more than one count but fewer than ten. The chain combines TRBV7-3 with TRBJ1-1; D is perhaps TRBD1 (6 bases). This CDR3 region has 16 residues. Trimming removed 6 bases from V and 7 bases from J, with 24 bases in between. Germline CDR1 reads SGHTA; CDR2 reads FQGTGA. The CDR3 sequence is CASRRPGQPGYIEAFF. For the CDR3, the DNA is TGTGCCAGCAGAAGACCGGGACAACCAGGTTACATTGAAGCTTTCTTT.

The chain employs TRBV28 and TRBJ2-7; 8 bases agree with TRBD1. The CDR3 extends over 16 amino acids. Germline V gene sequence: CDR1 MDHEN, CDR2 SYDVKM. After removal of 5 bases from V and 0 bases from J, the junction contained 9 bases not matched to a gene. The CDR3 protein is CASSGAGGLLSYEQYF. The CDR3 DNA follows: TGTGCCAGCAGTGGGGCAGGGGGCCTCCTCTCCTACGAGCAGTACTTC. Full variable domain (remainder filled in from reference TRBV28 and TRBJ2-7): DVKVTQSSRYLVKRTGEKVFLECVQDMDHENMFWYRQDPGLGLRLIYFSYDVKMKEKGDIPEGYSVSREKKERFSLILESASTNQTSMYLCASSGAGGLLSYEQYFGPGTRLTVT.

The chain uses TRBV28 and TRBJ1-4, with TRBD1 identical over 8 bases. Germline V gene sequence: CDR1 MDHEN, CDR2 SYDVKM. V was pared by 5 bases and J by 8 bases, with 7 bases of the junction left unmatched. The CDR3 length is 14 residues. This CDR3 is CASSTGGGGEKLFF. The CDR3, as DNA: TGTGCCAGCAGTACAGGGGGGGGAGGAGAAAAACTGTTTTTT.

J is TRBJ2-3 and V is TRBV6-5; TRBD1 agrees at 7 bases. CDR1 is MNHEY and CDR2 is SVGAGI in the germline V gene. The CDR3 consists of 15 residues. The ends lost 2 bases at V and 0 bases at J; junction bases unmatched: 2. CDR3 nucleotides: TGTGCCAGCAGTTACGGGACAGAGAGCACAGATACGCAGTATTTT. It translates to CASSYGTESTDTQYF.

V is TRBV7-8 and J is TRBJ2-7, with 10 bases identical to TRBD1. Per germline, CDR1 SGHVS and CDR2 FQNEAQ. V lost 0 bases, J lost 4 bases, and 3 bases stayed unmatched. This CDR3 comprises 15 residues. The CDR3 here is CASSLAGQGGYEQYF. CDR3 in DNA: TGTGCCAGCAGCTTAGCAGGACAGGGGGGGTACGAGCAGTACTTC.